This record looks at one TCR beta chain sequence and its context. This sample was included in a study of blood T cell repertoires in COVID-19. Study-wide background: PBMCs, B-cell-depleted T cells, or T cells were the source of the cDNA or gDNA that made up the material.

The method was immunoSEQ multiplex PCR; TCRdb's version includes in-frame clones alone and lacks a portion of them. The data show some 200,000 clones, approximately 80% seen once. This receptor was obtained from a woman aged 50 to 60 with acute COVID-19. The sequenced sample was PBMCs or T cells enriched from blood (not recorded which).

The CDR3 here is CASSQARATGELFF. The CDR3 coding sequence is TGTGCCAGCAGCCAAGCCAGGGCCACCGGGGAGCTGTTTTTT. The chain has TRBV3-1 (or the pseudogene TRBV3-2) and TRBJ2-2; D possibly corresponds to TRBD1 (5 bases). The CDR3 length is 14 residues. The V end lost 1 base, the J end lost 4 bases, and 7 bases lay between the germline ends. The germline gives CDR1 LGHDT, CDR2 YNNKEL (reference sequence).